There are many counts of the clone carrying this T cell receptor (beta chain). The antigen is undetermined. Trimming stripped 2 bases from V and 8 bases from J, with 15 bases between. CDR1 is SGHVS and CDR2 is FQNEAQ in the germline V gene. The CDR3 is 14 amino acids. This sample stems from a study of T cells in Graves' hyperthyroidism and ophthalmopathy. The cohort's ophthalmopathy patients, a group with duration under 3 months, had a Clinical Activity Score of at least 3 and a NOSPECS grade of at least 4. PBMCs stemmed from less than 13 ml fresh peripheral blood. Study-wide points: Before onset, ophthalmopathy was predicted by the model a median about 6.2 months earlier.

RNA transcripts served as the template for amplifying TCR beta CDR3 regions. Researchers ran a first-round RT-PCR on the TCR CDR3 using the HTBI primer set. TCRdb fed the multiplex PCR reads into MiXCR, producing one record per CDR3 protein. The table records about 530,000 distinct CDR3 sequences, about a sixth of them present only once. V is TRBV7-8 and J is TRBJ1-1; D gene unclear. The sequenced sample was blood. This TCR derives from a woman aged 18 to 35 with Graves' ophthalmopathy. The DNA of the CDR3 is TGTGCCAGCAGCTTAATAACCCTGGACGGGGAAGCTTTCTTT. Its protein is CASSLITLDGEAFF. Full variable domain (outside the CDR3, taken from reference TRBV7-8 and TRBJ1-1): GAGVSQSPRYKVAKRGQDVALRCDPISGHVSLFWYQQALGQGPEFLTYFQNEAQLDKSGLPSDRFFAERPEGSVSTLKIQRTQQEDSAVYLCASSLITLDGEAFFGQGTRLTVV.